A single sample is the source of the 11 T cell receptor beta chains below, sequenced in a study of T cell responses to AZD1222 COVID-19 vaccine. TCRdb's table, derived via immunoSEQ multiplex PCR, lists solely in-frame clones and lacks some. This table has around 92,000 clones, about nine tenths appearing once. The sample consisted of peripheral blood, taken on day 0 of AZD1222 vaccination. The receptors derive from an adult in good health.

The CDR3 loop is CASTQRAPRQETQYF. Written as DNA, the CDR3 is TGTGCCAGCACTCAAAGGGCCCCGAGGCAAGAGACCCAGTACTTC. The chain couples TRBV6-5 to TRBJ2-5; unclear D gene. The ends were cut back, 7 bases at V and 2 bases at J, with 17 bases in the middle. Germline loops: CDR1 MNHEY, CDR2 SVGAGI. This CDR3 contains 15 residues.

This rearrangement joins TRBV4-2 to TRBJ2-3; 12 bases line up with TRBD2. The CDR3 length is 18 residues. The ends lost 0 bases at V and 3 bases at J; junction bases unmatched: 7. Germline V gene lookup returns CDR1 LGHNA and CDR2 YNFKEQ. CDR3 amino acids: CASSQDPPSGGATDTQYF. CDR3 in DNA: TGTGCCAGCAGCCAAGATCCCCCTAGCGGGGGGGCGACAGATACGCAGTATTTT.

The chain carries TRBV29-1 and TRBJ2-7; D ambiguous. CDR3 size: 10 residues. Looked up from germline, CDR1 is SQVTM and CDR2 is ANQGSEA. The V end lost 5 bases, the J end lost 6 bases, and 8 bases lay between the germline ends. The CDR3 reads CSVRAPEQYF. Written as DNA, the CDR3 is TGCAGCGTTCGCGCCCCCGAGCAGTACTTC.

V is TRBV11-1 and J is TRBJ1-1; 7 bases map to TRBD1. CDR1 SGHAT and CDR2 FQDESV come from the germline V gene (reference sequence). The CDR3 has 14 amino acids. The V and J ends lost 1 base and 9 bases, in that order; junction bases with no gene match: 8. DNA for the CDR3: TGTGCCAGCAGCTTAGACCGTCCACAGGGGCAAGCTTTCTTT. Translation gives CASSLDRPQGQAFF.

The chain uses TRBV7-3 and TRBJ2-1, with D unresolved. V was clipped by 6 bases and J by 5 bases, with 5 bases between them. Per germline, CDR1 SGHTA and CDR2 FQGTGA. This CDR3 has 11 residues. The DNA for the CDR3 is TGTGCCAGCAGGTTTAACAATGAGCAGTTCTTC. Its translation: CASRFNNEQFF.

The chain couples TRBV11-3 to TRBJ1-5; the match to TRBD1 covers 9 bases. CDR3 length: 17 amino acids. Germline V gives CDR1 SGHNT, CDR2 YENEEA. V lost 0 bases, J lost 4 bases, and 7 bases stayed unmatched. The CDR3 sequence is CASSLEASGQGNQPQHF. CDR3 coding DNA: TGTGCCAGCAGCTTAGAAGCTTCGGGACAGGGAAATCAGCCCCAGCATTTT. Filled out from reference TRBV11-3 and TRBJ1-5, the complete variable domain reads EAGVVQSPRYKIIEKKQPVAFWCNPISGHNTLYWYLQNLGQGPELLIRYENEEAVDDSQLPKDRFSAERLKGVDSTLKIQPAELGDSAVYLCASSLEASGQGNQPQHFGDGTRLSIL.

The chain is built from TRBV11-3 and TRBJ2-7, with D tentatively TRBD1 or TRBD2 (5 bases each). This CDR3 contains 19 residues. Trimming took off 0 bases at V and 5 bases at J, with 26 bases between the two ends. CDR1 is SGHNT and CDR2 is YENEEA in the germline V gene. CDR3 region: CASSLDRNFTWQGSDEQYF. The DNA of the CDR3 is TGTGCCAGCAGCTTAGATCGAAACTTTACGTGGCAGGGTAGCGACGAGCAGTACTTC.

V gene TRBV4-1 combines with J gene TRBJ1-1; a possible D gene is TRBD1 (5 bases). V lost 4 bases to trimming and J lost 5 bases, with 20 bases between them. The CDR3 runs 16 residues. Germline lookup yields CDR1 MGHRA and CDR2 YSYEKL. This CDR3 reads CASSPLGGTRGTEAFF. The CDR3 DNA reads as TGCGCCAGCAGCCCCCTGGGAGGGACGAGAGGAACTGAAGCTTTCTTT.

The rearrangement links TRBV9 to TRBJ1-1; D is perhaps TRBD1 (5 bases). Germline CDR1 SGDLS, CDR2 YYNGEE. This CDR3 spans 15 amino acids. Trimming cost V 0 bases and J 2 bases, with 11 bases left between them. Here the CDR3 reads CASSVGRGGNTEAFF. The CDR3 nucleotides read TGTGCCAGCAGCGTAGGGAGGGGAGGCAACACTGAAGCTTTCTTT.

In its sample, this clone was seen once. The rearrangement joins TRBV9 to TRBJ2-1, with TRBD1 matching over 7 bases. Germline CDR1 SGDLS, CDR2 YYNGEE. The CDR3 sequence is 15 residues long. The J segment lost 1 base and the V segment lost 1 base, leaving 2 bases of the junction unmatched. The CDR3 DNA sequence: TGTGCCAGCAGCGTATCGGGACAGTCCTACAATGAGCAGTTCTTC. Translating gives CASSVSGQSYNEQFF.

The J gene is TRBJ2-1, the V gene TRBV28; TRBD2 matches at 9 bases. V was pared by 3 bases and J by 0 bases, with 12 bases of the junction left unmatched. The CDR3 extends over 19 amino acids. From germline, CDR1 is MDHEN and CDR2 SYDVKM. The CDR3 DNA reads as TGTGCCAGCAGTTTCGGGCTAGCGGGGTCGGGGCACTCCTACAATGAGCAGTTCTTC. Translation: CASSFGLAGSGHSYNEQFF.